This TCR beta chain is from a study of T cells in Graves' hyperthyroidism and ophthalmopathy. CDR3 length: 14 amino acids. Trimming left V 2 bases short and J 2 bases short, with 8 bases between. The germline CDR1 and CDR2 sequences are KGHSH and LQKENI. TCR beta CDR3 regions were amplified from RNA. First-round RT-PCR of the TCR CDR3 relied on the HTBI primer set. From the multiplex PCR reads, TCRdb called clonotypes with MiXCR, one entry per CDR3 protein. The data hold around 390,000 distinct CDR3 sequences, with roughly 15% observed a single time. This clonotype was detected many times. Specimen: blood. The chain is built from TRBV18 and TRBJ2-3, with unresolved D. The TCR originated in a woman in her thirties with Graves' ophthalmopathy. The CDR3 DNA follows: TGTGCCAGCTCACCAGTGGGTACCACAGATACGCAGTATTTT. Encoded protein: CASSPVGTTDTQYF.